Below, 3 T cell receptor beta chains from the same sample are listed, as sequenced in a study of T cell responses to AZD1222 COVID-19 vaccine. The repertoire was sequenced with immunoSEQ multiplex PCR; TCRdb's copy has only in-frame clones and lacks some. The sample holds roughly 170,000 clones, about 90% seen once. The sample here was peripheral blood, taken on day 0 of AZD1222 vaccination. The receptors were gathered from an adult in good health.

This clone was recorded only once. This chain uses TRBV30 with TRBJ2-2; 8 bases line up with TRBD1. Trimming removed 2 bases from V and 3 bases from J; junction bases left unmatched: 14. CDR3 length: 18 amino acids. Germline V gene sequence: CDR1 GTSNPN, CDR2 SVGIG (reference sequence). The CDR3, as DNA: TGTGCCTGGAGTACCGGGACAGGCGGGCCCAGGGACACCGGGGAGCTGTTTTTT. Translated: CAWSTGTGGPRDTGELFF.

The CDR3 sequence: CASSLGRNSPLHF. CDR3 DNA sequence: TGTGCCAGCAGCTTGGGCCGGAATTCACCCCTCCACTTT. The genes are TRBV5-6 and TRBJ1-6, with unresolved D. CDR1 is SGHDT, CDR2 YYEEEE, per germline. V lost 0 bases and J 7 bases, leaving 5 bases between the germline ends. The CDR3 is 13 amino acids.

The chain uses TRBV19 and TRBJ1-3; D gene ambiguous. Germline values: CDR1 LNHDA, CDR2 SQIVND (reference sequence). The CDR3 loop spans 13 amino acids. Trimming took 7 bases from V and 0 from J, leaving 7 bases between them. The CDR3 bases are TGTGCCAGTACCATTAGCTCTGGAAACACCATATATTTT. It yields the protein CASTISSGNTIYF.